The entry that follows covers one TCR beta chain sequence. TCR beta CDR3 region amplification was performed from RNA transcripts. A set of HTBI primers served as the primers for a first-round RT-PCR of the TCR CDR3. MiXCR was run by TCRdb on the multiplex PCR reads, yielding one entry per CDR3 protein. Of a few hundred thousand distinct CDR3 sequences listed, about 45% are singletons. Per germline, CDR1 DFQATT and CDR2 SNEGSKA (reference sequence). Trimming took 3 bases from V and 5 from J, leaving 8 bases between them. CDR3 length: 13 residues. Uncontrolled infection, other autoimmune disease, pregnancy and lactation each barred patients from inclusion. The sample belongs to a study of T cells in Graves' hyperthyroidism and ophthalmopathy.

Sequencing was done on a sample of peripheral blood or thyroid tissue (not recorded which). The rearrangement uses TRBV20-1 and TRBJ2-6; no firm D call. The sequence came from a woman aged 18-29 years with Graves' hyperthyroidism. CDR3 sequence (DNA): TGCAGTGCTAGTAGTGGCAGGGCCAACGTCCTGACTTTC. It specifies CSASSGRANVLTF.